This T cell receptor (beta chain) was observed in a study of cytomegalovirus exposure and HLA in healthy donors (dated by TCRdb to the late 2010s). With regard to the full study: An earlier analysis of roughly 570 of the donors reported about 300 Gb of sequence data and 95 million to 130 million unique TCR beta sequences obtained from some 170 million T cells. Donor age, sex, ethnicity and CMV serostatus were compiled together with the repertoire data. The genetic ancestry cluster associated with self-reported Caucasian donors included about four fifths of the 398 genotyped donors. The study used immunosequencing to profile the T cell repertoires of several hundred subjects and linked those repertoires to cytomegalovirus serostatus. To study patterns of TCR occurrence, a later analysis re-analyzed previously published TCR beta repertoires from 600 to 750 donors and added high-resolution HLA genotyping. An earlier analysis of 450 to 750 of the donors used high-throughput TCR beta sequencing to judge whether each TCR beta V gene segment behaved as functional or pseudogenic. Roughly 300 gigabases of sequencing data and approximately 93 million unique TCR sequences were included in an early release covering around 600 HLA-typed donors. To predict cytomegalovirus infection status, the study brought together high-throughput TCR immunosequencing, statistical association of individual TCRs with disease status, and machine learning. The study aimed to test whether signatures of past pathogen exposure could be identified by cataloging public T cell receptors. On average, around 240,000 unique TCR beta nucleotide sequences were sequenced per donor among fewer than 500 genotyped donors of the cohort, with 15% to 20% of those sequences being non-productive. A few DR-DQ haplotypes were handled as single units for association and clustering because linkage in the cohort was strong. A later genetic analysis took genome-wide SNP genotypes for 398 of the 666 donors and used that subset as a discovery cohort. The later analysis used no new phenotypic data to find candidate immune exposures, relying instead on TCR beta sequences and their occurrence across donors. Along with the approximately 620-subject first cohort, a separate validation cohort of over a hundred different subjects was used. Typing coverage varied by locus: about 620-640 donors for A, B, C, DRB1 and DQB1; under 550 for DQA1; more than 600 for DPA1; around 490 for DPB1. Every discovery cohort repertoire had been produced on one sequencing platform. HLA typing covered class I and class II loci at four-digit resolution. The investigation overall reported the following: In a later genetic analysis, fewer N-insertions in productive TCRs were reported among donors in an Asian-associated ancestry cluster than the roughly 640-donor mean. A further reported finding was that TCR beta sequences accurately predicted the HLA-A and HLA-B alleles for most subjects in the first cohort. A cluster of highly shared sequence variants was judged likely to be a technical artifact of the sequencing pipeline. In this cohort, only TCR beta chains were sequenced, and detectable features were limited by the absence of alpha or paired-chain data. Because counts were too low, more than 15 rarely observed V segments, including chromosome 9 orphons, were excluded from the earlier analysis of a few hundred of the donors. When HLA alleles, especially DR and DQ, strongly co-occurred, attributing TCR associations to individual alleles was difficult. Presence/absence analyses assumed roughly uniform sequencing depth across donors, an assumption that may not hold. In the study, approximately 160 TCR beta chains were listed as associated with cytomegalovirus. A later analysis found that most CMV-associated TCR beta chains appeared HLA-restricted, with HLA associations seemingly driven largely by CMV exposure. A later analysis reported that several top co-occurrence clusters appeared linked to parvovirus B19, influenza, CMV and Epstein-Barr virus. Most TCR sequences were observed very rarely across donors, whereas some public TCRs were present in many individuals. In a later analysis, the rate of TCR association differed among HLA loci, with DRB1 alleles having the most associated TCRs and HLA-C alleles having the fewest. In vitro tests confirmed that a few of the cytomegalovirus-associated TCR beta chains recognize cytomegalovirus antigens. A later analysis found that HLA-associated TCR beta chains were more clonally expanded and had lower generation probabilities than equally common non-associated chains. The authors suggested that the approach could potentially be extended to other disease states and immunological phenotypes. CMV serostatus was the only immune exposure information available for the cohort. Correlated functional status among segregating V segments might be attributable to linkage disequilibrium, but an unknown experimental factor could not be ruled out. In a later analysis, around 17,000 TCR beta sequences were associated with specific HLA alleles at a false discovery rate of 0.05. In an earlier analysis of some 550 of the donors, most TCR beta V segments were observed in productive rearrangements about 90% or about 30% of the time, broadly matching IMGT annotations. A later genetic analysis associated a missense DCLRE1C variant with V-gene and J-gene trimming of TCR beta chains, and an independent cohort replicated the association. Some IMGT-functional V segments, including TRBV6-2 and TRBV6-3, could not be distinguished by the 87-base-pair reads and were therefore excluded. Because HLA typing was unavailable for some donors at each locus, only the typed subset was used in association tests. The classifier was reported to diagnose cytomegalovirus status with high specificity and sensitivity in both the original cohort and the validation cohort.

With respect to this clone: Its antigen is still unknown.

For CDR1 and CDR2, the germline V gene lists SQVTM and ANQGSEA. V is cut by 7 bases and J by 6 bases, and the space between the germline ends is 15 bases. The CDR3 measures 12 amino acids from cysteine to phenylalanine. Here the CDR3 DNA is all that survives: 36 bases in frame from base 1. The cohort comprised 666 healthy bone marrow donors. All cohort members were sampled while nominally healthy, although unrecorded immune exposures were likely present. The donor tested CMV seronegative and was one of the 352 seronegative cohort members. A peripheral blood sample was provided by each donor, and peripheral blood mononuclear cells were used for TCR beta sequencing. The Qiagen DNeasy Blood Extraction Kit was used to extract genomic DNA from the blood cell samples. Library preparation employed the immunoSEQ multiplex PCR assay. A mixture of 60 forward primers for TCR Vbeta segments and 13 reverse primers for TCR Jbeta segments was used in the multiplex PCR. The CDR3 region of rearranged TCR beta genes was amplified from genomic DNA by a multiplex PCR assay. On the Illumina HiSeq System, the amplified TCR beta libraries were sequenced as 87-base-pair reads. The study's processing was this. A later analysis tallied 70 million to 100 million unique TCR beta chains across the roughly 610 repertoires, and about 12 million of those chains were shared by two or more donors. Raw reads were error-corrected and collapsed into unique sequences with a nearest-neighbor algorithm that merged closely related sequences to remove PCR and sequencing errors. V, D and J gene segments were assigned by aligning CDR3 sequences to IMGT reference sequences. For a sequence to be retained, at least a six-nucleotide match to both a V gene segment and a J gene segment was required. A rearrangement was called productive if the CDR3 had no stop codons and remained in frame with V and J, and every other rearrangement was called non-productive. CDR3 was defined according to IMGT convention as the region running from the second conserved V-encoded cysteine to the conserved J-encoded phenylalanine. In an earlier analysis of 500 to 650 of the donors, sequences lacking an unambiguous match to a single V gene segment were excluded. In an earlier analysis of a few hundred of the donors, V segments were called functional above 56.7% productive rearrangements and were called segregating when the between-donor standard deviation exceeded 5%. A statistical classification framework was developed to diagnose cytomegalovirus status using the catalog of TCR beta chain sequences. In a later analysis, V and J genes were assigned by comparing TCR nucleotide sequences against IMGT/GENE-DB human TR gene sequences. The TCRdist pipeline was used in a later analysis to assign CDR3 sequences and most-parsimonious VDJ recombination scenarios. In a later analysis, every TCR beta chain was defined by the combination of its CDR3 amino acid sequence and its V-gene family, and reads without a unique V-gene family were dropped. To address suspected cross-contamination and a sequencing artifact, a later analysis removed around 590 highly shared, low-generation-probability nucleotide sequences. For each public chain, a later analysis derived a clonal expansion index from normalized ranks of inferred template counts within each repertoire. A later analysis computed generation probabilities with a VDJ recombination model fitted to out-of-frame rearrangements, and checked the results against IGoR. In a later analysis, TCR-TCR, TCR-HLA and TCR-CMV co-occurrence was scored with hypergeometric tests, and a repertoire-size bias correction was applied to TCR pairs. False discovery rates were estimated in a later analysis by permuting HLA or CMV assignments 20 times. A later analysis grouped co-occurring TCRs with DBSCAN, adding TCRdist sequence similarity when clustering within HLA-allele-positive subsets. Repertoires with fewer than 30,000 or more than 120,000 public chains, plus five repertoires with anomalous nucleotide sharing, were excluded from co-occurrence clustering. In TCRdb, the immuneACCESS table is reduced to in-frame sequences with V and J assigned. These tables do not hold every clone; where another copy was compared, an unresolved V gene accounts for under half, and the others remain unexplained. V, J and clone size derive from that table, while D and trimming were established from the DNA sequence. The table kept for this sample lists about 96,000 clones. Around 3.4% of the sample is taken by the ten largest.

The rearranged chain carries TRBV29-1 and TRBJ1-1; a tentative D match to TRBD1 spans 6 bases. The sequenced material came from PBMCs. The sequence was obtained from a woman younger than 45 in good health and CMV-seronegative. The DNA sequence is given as TGCAGCGGGCACACAGGGATGGCTGAAGCTTTCTTT. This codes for CSGHTGMAEAFF. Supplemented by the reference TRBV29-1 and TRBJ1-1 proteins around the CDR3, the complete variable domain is SAVISQKPSRDICQRGTSLTIQCQVDSQVTMMFWYRQQPGQSLTLIATANQGSEATYESGFVIDKFPISRPNLTFSTLTVSNMSPEDSSIYLCSGHTGMAEAFFGQGTRLTVV.